This T cell receptor beta chain emerged from a study of memory CD4+ T cells and cytomegalovirus serostatus. Across the whole study: Donors were healthy Belgian adults, 8 to 10 CMV seropositive and about two dozen seronegative.

The sort gate was single viable CD3+CD4+CD8-CD45RO+ cells for memory CD4+ T cells. Serostatus was set by detecting CMV pp150, pp28, p38, p52 IgG. After thawing, CD4+ T cells were positively selected. Sequencing was performed with immunoSEQ multiplex PCR; in TCRdb, only in-frame clones are kept and a portion is missing. This sample has about 50,000 clones, with over 75% found just once. Germline-derived CDR1 and CDR2 are LNHDA and SQIVND (reference sequence). CDR3 length: 15 amino acids. V trimming: 6 bases; J trimming: 4 bases; junction bases outside the gene matches: 7. The rearrangement joins TRBV19 to TRBJ2-7; 12 bases are shared with TRBD2. The clonotype was recovered from an adult in good health and CMV-seronegative. Sequencing was performed on memory CD4+ T cells from blood. CDR3 nucleotides: TGTGCCAGTAGACCTCTAGCGGGAGGGGAATACGAGCAGTACTTC. Its protein is CASRPLAGGEYEQYF.